This TCR beta chain originates from a study of T cell repertoires in cytomegalovirus infection. Whole-study context: TCR beta signatures that were public indicated CMV infection and matching HLA type.

CDR3 length: 12 residues. Germline V CDR1 and CDR2: KGHDR, SFDVKD. MiXCR, run by TCRdb on the reads, gives a single entry per CDR3 protein. The table shows around 740,000 distinct CDR3 sequences, with 35% to 45% occurring only once. This clonotype came up a few times. Its antigen remains unknown. Compared with germline, one end of the junction differs, possibly owing to a read error. Study-wide points: CMV-specific TCR beta clonotypes restricted by HLA-C dominated the ex vivo response. Carriers of CMV plus the relevant HLA were identified by cumulative public TCR beta family frequency.

Sample: PBMCs. The chain recombines TRBV24-1 with TRBJ1-5; no reliable D call. The clonotype was recovered from a human donor in good health (CMV status not recorded). Some clones in this sample may be carry-over from other donors' samples. The CDR3 region has the DNA TGTGCCACCAGTGAGGGCAATCGGCCCCAGCATTTT. Protein sequence: CATSEGNRPQHF.